This T cell receptor (beta chain) is from a study of blood T cell repertoires in COVID-19. Sequencing used immunoSEQ multiplex PCR; TCRdb keeps in-frame clones, though not all of them. The data contain about 200,000 clones, roughly 91% of them singletons. The sample comprised peripheral blood. The origin of this receptor is a human donor in a cohort sampled during active COVID-19.

DNA of the CDR3: TGTGCCAGCAAAGAGAGCACAGATACGCAGTATTTT. Its protein is CASKESTDTQYF. This chain uses TRBV21-1 with TRBJ2-3; TRBD2 was called by the table and not checked on the DNA. TRBV21-1 is termed a pseudogene. The CDR3 spans 12 residues.